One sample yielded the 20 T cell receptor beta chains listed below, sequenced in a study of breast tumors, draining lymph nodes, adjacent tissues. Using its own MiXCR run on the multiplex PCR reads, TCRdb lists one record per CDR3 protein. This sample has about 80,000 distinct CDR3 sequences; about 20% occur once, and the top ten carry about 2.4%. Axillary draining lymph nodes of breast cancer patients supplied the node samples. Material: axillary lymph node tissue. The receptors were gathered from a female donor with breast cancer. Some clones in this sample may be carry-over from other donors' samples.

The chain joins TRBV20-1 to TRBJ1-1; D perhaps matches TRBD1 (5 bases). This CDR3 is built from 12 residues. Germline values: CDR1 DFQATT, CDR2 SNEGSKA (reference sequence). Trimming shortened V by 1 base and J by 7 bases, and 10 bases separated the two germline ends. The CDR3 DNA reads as TGCAGTGCTAGAGCTGGGACGGGTGAAGCTTTCTTT. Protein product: CSARAGTGEAFF.

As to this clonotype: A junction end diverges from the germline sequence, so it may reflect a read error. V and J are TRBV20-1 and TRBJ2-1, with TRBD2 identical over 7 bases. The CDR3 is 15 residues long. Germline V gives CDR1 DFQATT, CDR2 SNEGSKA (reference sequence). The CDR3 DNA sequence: TGCAGTGCTAGACCCGCAGGGACTAACTACAGTGAGCAGTTCTTT. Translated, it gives CSARPAGTNYSEQFF.

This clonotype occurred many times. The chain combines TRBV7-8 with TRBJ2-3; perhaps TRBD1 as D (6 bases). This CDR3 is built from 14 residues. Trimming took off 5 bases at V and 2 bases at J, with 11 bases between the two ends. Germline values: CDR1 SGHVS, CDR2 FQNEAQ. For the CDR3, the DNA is TGTGCCAGCAGCCATACAGGGTTCACAGATACGCAGTATTTT. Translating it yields CASSHTGFTDTQYF.

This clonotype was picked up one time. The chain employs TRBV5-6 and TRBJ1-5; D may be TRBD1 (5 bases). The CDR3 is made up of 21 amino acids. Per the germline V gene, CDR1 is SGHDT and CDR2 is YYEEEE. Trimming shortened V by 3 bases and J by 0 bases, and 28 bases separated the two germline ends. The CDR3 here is CASSSGWNLGEASYSNQPQHF. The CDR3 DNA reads TGTGCCAGCAGCTCAGGATGGAACCTGGGGGAGGCGTCTTATAGCAATCAGCCCCAGCATTTT.

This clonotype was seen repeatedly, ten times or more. The DNA for the CDR3 is TGTGCCAGTAGTAGGGGACTAGCGGGAGTATCCTCCTACAATGAGCAGTTCTTC. It specifies CASSRGLAGVSSYNEQFF. The rearrangement links TRBV19 to TRBJ2-1; 14 nucleotides match TRBD2. The CDR3 loop spans 18 amino acids. The V and J ends lost 4 bases and 0 bases, in that order; junction bases with no gene match: 5. From germline, CDR1 is LNHDA and CDR2 SQIVND (reference sequence).

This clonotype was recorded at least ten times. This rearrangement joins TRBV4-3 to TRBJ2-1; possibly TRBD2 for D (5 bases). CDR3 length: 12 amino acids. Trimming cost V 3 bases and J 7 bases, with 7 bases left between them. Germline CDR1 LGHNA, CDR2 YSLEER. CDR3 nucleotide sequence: TGCGCCAGCAGCCAGGACTGGAATGAGCAGTTCTTC. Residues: CASSQDWNEQFF.

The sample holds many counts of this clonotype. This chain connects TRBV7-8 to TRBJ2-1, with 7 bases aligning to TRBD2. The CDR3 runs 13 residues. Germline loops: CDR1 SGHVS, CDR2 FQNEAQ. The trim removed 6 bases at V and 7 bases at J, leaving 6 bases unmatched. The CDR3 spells CASSRLARNEQFF. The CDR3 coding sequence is TGTGCCAGCAGTCGACTAGCACGGAATGAGCAGTTCTTC.

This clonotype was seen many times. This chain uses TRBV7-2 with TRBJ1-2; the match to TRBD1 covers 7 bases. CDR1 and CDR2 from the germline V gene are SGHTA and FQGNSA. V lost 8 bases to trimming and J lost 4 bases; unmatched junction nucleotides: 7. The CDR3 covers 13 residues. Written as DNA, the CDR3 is TGTGCCAGCTCTAGGGACAGAGCCTATGGCTACACCTTC. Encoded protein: CASSRDRAYGYTF.

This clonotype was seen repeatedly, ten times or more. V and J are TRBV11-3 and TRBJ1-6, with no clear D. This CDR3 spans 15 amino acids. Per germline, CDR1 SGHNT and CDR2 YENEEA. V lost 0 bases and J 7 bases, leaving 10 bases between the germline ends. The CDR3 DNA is TGTGCCAGCAGCTTAGATCGGGTTAAGAATTCACCCCTCCACTTT. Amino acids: CASSLDRVKNSPLHF. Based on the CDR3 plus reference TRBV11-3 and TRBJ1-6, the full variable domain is EAGVVQSPRYKIIEKKQPVAFWCNPISGHNTLYWYLQNLGQGPELLIRYENEEAVDDSQLPKDRFSAERLKGVDSTLKIQPAELGDSAVYLCASSLDRVKNSPLHFGNGTRLTVT.

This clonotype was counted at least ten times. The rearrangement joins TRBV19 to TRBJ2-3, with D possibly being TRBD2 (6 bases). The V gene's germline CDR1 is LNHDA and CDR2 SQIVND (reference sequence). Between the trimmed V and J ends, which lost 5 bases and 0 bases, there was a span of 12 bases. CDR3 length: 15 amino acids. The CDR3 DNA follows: TGTGCCAGTAGTCGGCTAGCGAAGAGCACAGATACGCAGTATTTT. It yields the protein CASSRLAKSTDTQYF.

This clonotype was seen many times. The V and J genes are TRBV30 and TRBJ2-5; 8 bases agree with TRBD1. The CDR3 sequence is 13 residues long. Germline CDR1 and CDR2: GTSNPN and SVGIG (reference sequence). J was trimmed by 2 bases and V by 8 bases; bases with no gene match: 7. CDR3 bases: TGTGCCGCGGGACAGGCGTTTCAAGAGACCCAGTACTTC. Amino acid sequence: CAAGQAFQETQYF.

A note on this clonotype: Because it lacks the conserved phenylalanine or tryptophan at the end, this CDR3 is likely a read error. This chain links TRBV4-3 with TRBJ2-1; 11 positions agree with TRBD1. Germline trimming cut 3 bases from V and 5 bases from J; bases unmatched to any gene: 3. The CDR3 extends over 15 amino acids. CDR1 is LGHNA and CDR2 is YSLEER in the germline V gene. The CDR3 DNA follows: TGCGCCAGCAGCCAGGGACAGGGGGACCACAATGAGCAGTTCTTA. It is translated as CASSQGQGDHNEQFL.

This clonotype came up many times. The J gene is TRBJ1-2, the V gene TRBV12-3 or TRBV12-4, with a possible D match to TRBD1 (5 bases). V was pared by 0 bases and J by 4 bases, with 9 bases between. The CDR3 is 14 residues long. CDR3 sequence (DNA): TGTGCCAGCAGTTTAGCGGGGGGTACCTATGGCTACACCTTC. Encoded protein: CASSLAGGTYGYTF.

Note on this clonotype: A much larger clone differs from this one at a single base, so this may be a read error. CDR3 amino acids: CASSHTGYPGYTF. The CDR3 DNA is TGTGCCAGCAGCCACACAGGTTACCCTGGCTACACCTTC. The V call is TRBV12-3 or TRBV12-4, the J call TRBJ1-2, with D tentatively TRBD1 (5 bases). V was trimmed by 6 bases and J by 7 bases, leaving 15 bases between them. CDR3 size: 13 residues.

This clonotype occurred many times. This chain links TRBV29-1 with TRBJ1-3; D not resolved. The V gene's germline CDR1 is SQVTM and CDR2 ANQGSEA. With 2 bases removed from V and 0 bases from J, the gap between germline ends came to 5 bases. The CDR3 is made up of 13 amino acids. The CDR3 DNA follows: TGCAGCGTTGAAAGAACCTCTGGAAACACCATATATTTT. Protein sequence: CSVERTSGNTIYF.

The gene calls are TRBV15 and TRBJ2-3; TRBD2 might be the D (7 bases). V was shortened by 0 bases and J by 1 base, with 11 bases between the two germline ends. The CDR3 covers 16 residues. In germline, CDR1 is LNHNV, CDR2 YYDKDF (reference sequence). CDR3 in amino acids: CATSRECGGGTDTQYF. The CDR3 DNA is TGTGCCACCAGCAGAGAATGCGGGGGCGGCACAGATACGCAGTATTTT.

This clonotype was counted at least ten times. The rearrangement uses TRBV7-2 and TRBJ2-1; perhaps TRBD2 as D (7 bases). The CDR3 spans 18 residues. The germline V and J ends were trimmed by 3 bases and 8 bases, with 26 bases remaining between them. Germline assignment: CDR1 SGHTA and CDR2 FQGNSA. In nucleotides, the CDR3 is TGTGCCAGCAGCTTCTATAGAGGGGGGGCTGGGGGAGGGGATGAGCAGTTCTTC. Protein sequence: CASSFYRGGAGGGDEQFF. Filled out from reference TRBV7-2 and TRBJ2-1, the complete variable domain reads GAGVSQSPSNKVTEKGKDVELRCDPISGHTALYWYRQSLGQGLEFLIYFQGNSAPDKSGLPSDRFSAERTGGSVSTLTIQRTQQEDSAVYLCASSFYRGGAGGGDEQFFGPGTRLTVL.

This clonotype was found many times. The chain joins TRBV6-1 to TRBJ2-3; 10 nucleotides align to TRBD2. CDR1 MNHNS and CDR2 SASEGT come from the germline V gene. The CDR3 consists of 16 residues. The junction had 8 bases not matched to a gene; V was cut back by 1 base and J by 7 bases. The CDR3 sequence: CASSEGWLAGVNTQYF. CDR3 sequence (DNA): TGTGCCAGCAGTGAAGGGTGGCTAGCGGGAGTAAATACGCAGTATTTT.

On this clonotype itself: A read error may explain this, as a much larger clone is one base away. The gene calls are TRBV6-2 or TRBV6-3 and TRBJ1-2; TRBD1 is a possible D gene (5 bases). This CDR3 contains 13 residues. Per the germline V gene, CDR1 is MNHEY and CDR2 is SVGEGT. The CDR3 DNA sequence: TGTGCCAGCAGTTACTCTACAGGCTATAGCTACACCTTC. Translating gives CASSYSTGYSYTF.

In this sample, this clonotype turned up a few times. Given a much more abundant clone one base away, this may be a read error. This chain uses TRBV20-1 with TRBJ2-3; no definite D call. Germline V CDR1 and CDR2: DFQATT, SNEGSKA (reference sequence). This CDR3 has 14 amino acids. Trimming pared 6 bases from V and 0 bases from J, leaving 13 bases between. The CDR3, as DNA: TGCAGTGCCTGCTGGGGTGGGAGCACAGATACGCAGTATTTT. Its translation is CSACWGGSTDTQYF.